Each of the 2 T cell receptor beta chains below was sequenced from the same sample in a study of T-cell reconstitution after alpha-beta-depleted transplantation in children. This sample's TCRbeta library carried unique molecular identifier barcodes. From the PCR reads, TCRdb called clonotypes with MiXCR, one entry per CDR3 protein. Of about 980,000 distinct CDR3 sequences listed, roughly 29% are singletons. The sequencing here drew on PBMCs, mostly from graft donor cells, taken 360 days after TCRalphabeta/CD19-depleted stem cell transplant. These receptors came from a boy younger than two who had a stem cell transplant for SCID, so the T cells may come from the graft donor.

The gene calls are TRBV5-6 and TRBJ2-1, with D possibly matching TRBD1 (6 bases). The CDR3 contains 13 residues. From germline, CDR1 is SGHDT and CDR2 YYEEEE. V dropped 6 bases and J dropped 5 bases, with 12 bases sitting between them. CDR3 region: CASIWAGDNEQFF. The DNA of the CDR3 is TGTGCCAGCATTTGGGCAGGGGACAATGAGCAGTTCTTC.

J is TRBJ2-1 and V is TRBV12-3 or TRBV12-4, with 9 nucleotides matching TRBD1. There are 16 residues in the CDR3. Trimming removed 5 bases from V and 8 bases from J; junction bases left unmatched: 13. Here the CDR3 DNA reads TGTGCCAGCAGTGAGTACAGAATACAGGGGGCTGATGAGCAGTTCTTC. Protein: CASSEYRIQGADEQFF.